This T cell receptor beta chain was identified during a study of OX40 agonist ivuxolimab in advanced cancers. Study-wide background: Eligibility rules accepted prior anti-PD-1, anti-PD-L1 or anti-CTLA-4 therapy, and around 44% had some.

TCRdb's copy holds only in-frame clones and misses some; the assay was immunoSEQ multiplex PCR. The data show more than 55,000 clones, 77% seen once. CDR3 length: 17 residues. Germline CDR1 reads SEHNR; CDR2 reads FQNEAQ (reference sequence). Trimming removed 5 bases from V and 8 bases from J; junction bases left unmatched: 12. Study-wide results and caveats: The average count of expanded clones was higher among CD8+ T cells than among CD4+.

Worth noting for this clone: Its antigen remains unknown.

This sequence originates from an adult with an advanced solid tumor such as melanoma, head and neck, liver or kidney cancer. The sample in question was CD4+ or CD8+ T cells sorted from blood, obtained in a trial of the OX40 agonist ivuxolimab. This rearrangement joins TRBV7-9 to TRBJ2-1; 13 nucleotides line up with TRBD2. CDR3 region: CASSLRGTSGEPDEQFF. The CDR3 DNA reads TGTGCCAGCAGCCTCCGAGGGACTAGCGGGGAACCGGATGAGCAGTTCTTC.